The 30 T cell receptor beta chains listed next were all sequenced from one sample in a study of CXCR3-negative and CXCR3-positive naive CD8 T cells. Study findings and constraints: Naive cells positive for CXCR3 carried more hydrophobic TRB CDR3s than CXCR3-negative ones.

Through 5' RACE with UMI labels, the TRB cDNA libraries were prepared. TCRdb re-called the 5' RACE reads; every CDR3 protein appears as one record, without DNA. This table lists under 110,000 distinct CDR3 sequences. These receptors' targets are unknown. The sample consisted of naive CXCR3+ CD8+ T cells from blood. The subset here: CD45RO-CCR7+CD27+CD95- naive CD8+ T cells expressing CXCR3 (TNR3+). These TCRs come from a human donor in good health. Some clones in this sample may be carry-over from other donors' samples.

CDR3: CASSIFGQGIQTQYF. The chain employs TRBV12-3 or TRBV12-4 and TRBJ2-5; lacking DNA, the TRBD1 call made by TCRdb goes unchecked. The CDR3 spans 15 residues.

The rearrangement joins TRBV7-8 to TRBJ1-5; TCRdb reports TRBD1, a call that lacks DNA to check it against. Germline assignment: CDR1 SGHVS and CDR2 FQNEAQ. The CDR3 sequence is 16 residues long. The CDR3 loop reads CASSQTSTGIHQPQHF.

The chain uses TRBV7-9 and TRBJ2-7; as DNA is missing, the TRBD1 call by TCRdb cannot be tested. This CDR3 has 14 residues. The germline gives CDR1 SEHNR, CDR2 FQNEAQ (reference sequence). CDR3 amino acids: CASSLTPGSYEQYF. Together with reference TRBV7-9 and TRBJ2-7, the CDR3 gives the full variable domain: DTGVSQNPRHKITKRGQNVTFRCDPISEHNRLYWYRQTLGQGPEFLTYFQNEAQLEKSRLLSDRFSAERPKGSFSTLEIQRTEQGDSAMYLCASSLTPGSYEQYFGPGTRLTVT.

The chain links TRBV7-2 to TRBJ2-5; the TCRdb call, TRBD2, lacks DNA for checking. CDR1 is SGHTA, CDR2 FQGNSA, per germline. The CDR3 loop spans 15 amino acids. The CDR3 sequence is CASSLVGASGETQYF.

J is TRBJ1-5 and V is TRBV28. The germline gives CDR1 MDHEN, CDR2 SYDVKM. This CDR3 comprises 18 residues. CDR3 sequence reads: CASSPLDGLVDSNQPQHF. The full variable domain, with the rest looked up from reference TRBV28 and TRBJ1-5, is DVKVTQSSRYLVKRTGEKVFLECVQDMDHENMFWYRQDPGLGLRLIYFSYDVKMKEKGDIPEGYSVSREKKERFSLILESASTNQTSMYLCASSPLDGLVDSNQPQHFGDGTRLSIL.

This CDR3 is CSVERDSYEQYF. J is TRBJ2-7 and V is TRBV29-1. Per germline, CDR1 SQVTM and CDR2 ANQGSEA. The CDR3 runs to 12 residues.

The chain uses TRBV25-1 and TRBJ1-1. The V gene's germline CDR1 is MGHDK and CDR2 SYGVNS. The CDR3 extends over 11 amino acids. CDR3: CASSEQFEAFF.

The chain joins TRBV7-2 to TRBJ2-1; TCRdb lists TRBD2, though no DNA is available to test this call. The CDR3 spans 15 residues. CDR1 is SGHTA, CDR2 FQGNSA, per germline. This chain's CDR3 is CASSLSPGLAVEQFF.

The CDR3 loop reads CASSPGTGGNEQYF. The chain couples TRBV11-3 to TRBJ2-7; with no DNA, the TCRdb D assignment of TRBD1 cannot be verified. Germline V CDR1 and CDR2: SGHNT, YENEEA. The CDR3 is 14 residues long.

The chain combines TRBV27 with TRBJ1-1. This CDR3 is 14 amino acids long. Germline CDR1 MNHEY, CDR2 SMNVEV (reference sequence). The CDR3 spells CASSFRKDHGEAFF.

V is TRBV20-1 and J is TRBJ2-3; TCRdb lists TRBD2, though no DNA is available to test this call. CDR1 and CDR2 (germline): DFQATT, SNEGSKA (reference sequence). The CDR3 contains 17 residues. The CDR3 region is CSASAPGGAYDSDTQYF.

CDR3 loop: CSVDDSGQELTEAFF. The chain combines TRBV29-1 with TRBJ1-1; TCRdb's D call of TRBD1 is untestable without DNA. The germline V gene encodes CDR1 SQVTM and CDR2 ANQGSEA. The CDR3 is 15 amino acids.

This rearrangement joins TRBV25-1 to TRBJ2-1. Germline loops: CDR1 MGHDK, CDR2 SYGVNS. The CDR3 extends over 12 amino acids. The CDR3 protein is CASSEVSVEQFF.

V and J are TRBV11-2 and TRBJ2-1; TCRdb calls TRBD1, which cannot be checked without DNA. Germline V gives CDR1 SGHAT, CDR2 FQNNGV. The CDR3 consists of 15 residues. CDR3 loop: CASSWGPVPYNEQFF.

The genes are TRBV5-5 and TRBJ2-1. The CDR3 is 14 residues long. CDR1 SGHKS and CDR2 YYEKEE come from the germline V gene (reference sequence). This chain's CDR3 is CASSSQGPYNEQFF.

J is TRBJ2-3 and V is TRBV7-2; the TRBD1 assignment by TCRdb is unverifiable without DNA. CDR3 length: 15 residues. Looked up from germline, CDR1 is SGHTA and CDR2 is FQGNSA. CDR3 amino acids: CASTPMTGGQDTQYF.

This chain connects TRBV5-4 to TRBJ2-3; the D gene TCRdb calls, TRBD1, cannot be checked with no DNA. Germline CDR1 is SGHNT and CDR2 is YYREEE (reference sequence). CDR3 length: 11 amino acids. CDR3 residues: CASGGEDTQYF.

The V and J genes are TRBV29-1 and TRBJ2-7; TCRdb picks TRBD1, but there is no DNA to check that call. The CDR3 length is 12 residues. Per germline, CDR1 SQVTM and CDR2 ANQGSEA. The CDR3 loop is CSARTGGLEQYF.

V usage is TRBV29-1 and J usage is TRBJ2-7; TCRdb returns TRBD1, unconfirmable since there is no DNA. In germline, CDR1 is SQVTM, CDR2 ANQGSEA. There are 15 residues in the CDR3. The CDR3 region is CSVVAPTGTANEQYF.

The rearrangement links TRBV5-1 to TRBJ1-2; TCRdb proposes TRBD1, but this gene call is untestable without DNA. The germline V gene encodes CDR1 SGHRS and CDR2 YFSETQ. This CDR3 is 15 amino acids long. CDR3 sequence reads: CASSLEGTDDYGYTF.

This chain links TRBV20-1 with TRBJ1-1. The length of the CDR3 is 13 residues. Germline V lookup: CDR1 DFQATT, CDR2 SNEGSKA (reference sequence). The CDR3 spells CSASAAGNTEAFF.

CDR3: CSGYRSGQGVTGELFF. This chain joins TRBV29-1 and TRBJ2-2; TCRdb lists TRBD1, though no DNA is available to test this call. Germline CDR1 is SQVTM and CDR2 is ANQGSEA. The CDR3 has 16 residues.

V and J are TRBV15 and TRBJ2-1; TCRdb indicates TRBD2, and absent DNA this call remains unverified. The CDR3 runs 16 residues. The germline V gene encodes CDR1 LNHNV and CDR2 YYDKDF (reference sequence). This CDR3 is CATSRETSGRWNEQFF.

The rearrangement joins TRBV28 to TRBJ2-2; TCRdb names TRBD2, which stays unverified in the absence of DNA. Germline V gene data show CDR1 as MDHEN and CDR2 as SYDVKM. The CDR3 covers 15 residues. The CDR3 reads CASSSKWATTGELFF.

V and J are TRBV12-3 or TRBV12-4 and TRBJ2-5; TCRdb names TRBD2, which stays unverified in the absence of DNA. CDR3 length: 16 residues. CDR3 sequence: CASSLRRGGEQETQYF.

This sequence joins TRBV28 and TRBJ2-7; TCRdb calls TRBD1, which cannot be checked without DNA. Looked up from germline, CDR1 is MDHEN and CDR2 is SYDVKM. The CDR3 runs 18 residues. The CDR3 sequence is CASSRVSKVALPGYEQYF.

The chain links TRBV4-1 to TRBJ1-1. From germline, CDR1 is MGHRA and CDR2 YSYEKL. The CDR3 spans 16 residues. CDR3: CASSPAIGYLNTEAFF.

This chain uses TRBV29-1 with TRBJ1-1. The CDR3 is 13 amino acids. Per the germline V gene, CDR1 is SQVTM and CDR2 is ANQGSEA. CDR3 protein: CSVVYLGDTEAFF.

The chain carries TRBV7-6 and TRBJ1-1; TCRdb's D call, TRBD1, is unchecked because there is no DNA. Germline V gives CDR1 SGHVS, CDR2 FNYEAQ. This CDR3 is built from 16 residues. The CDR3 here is CASSLGDDRTNTEAFF.

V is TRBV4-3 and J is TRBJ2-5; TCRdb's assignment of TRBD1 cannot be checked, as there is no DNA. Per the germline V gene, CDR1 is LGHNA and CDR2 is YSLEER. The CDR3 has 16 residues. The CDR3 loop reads CASSQDQGTLQETQYF.